The 18 T cell receptor beta chains presented below share a single source sample, sequenced in a study of response to subunit inactivated influenza vaccine (dated by TCRdb to 2016 to 2019). The library relied on RT-PCR. Sequenced on an Illumina HiSeq 2500. TCRdb reanalyzed the raw reads on its own, using fastp at Q25 for trimming and MiXCR for clone calling, and kept in-frame beta chains. Each entry merges the rows of one CDR3 protein and shows their most common DNA and genes. A total of 150,000 to 200,000 distinct CDR3 sequences appear in this sample, about 11% of them only once. Together, the top ten hold under 15% of the sample. What the time point label conveys for this sample: approximately 40 days after influenza vaccine administration. The sequencing here drew on non-naive T cells sorted from PBMCs, taken about 40 days after vaccination. In the paper's terms, the cell subset or site label means: memory T cell fraction. Receptors originate from a man aged 50 to 60 who received an inactivated influenza vaccine. Donor details come from another sample of the same person, matched by shared clones.

The chain links TRBV5-1 to TRBJ2-7, with a weak D call TRBD1 (6 bases). The CDR3 contains 15 residues. Looked up from germline, CDR1 is SGHRS and CDR2 is YFSETQ. The V and J ends lost 7 bases and 0 bases respectively, with 17 bases between them. As DNA, the CDR3 is TGCGCCAGCTCCTATTCGGGACAACTCTCCTACGAGCAGTACTTC. Protein product: CASSYSGQLSYEQYF.

This clonotype appeared a few times. The rearrangement uses TRBV29-1 and TRBJ2-2; 16 bases are shared with TRBD2. Trimming cost V 5 bases and J 5 bases; bases outside gene matches: 11. Germline CDR1 is SQVTM and CDR2 is ANQGSEA. The CDR3 totals 18 residues. As DNA, the CDR3 is TGCAGCGTTAGGGGGACTAGCGGGAGGGTCGGAGTAACCGGGGAGCTGTTTTTT. Translation: CSVRGTSGRVGVTGELFF.

The chain employs TRBV11-2 and TRBJ2-7, with 8 bases matching TRBD1. V trimming: 4 bases; J trimming: 5 bases; junction bases outside the gene matches: 10. The CDR3 has 15 residues. Germline V gives CDR1 SGHAT, CDR2 FQNNGV. The CDR3 sequence is CASSWGRTGSNEQYF. The DNA for the CDR3 is TGTGCCAGCAGCTGGGGAAGGACAGGGTCGAACGAGCAGTACTTC.

In its sample, this clonotype was seen many times. The chain joins TRBV12-3 or TRBV12-4 to TRBJ1-5; TRBD1 agrees at 9 bases. With V trimmed by 6 bases and J by 7 bases, 13 bases remained unmatched. CDR3 length equals 16 residues. This chain's CDR3 is CASSTEYLTGGQPQHF. CDR3 DNA: TGTGCCAGCAGCACCGAATATCTGACAGGGGGACAGCCCCAGCATTTT.

J is TRBJ2-3 and V is TRBV18; D gene ambiguous. CDR3 size: 14 residues. The ends were cut back, 4 bases at V and 4 bases at J, with 12 bases in the middle. Germline assignment: CDR1 KGHSH and CDR2 LQKENI. The CDR3 region has the DNA TGTGCCAGCTCACAATCATCAAGGGCAGATACGCAGTATTTT. Residues: CASSQSSRADTQYF.

This CDR3 reads CASPARDRGSGANVLTF. The CDR3 nucleotides are TGTGCCAGCCCGGCGAGGGACAGGGGCTCTGGGGCCAACGTCCTGACTTTC. The chain carries TRBV6-1 and TRBJ2-6; 10 bases agree with TRBD1. CDR1 is MNHNS, CDR2 SASEGT, per germline. This CDR3 spans 17 amino acids. J gave up 0 bases and V 8 bases, and 7 bases lay outside the gene matches.

This clonotype was seen many times. The chain couples TRBV7-6 to TRBJ2-1; D is uncertain. V was shortened by 5 bases and J by 7 bases, with 9 bases between the two germline ends. CDR1 and CDR2 from the germline V gene are SGHVS and FNYEAQ. This CDR3 region has 12 residues. The CDR3 sequence: CASSLTWNEQFF. The CDR3 DNA follows: TGTGCCAGCAGCCTGACATGGAATGAGCAGTTCTTC. Complete variable domain (other parts from reference TRBV7-6 and TRBJ2-1): GAGVSQSPRYKVTKRGQDVALRCDPISGHVSLYWYRQALGQGPEFLTYFNYEAQQDKSGLPNDRFSAERPEGSISTLTIQRTEQRDSAMYRCASSLTWNEQFFGPGTRLTVL.

The V call is TRBV5-5, the J call TRBJ2-3; 7 positions match TRBD1. This CDR3 contains 15 residues. Trimming cost V 1 base and J 0 bases; bases outside gene matches: 2. Germline CDR1 reads SGHKS; CDR2 reads YYEKEE (reference sequence). CDR3 nucleotides: TGTGCCAGCAGCTTGTCGACAGGGAGCACAGATACGCAGTATTTT. This gives the protein CASSLSTGSTDTQYF.

This clonotype was recorded many times. The J gene is TRBJ1-4, the V gene TRBV12-3 or TRBV12-4; D perhaps matches TRBD1 (5 bases). V was trimmed by 5 bases and J by 7 bases, leaving 14 bases between them. CDR3 length: 14 residues. The CDR3 bases are TGTGCCAGCAGTGTAGGGGCGATGGGTGAAAAACTGTTTTTT. It translates to CASSVGAMGEKLFF.

The V gene is TRBV7-6, the J gene TRBJ2-3, with 9 bases identical to TRBD2. The V gene's germline CDR1 is SGHVS and CDR2 FNYEAQ. The CDR3 extends over 16 amino acids. The V and J ends lost 6 bases and 0 bases, in that order; junction bases with no gene match: 7. The CDR3 DNA reads as TGTGCCAGCAGTCCAACTAGCGGGCTAAGCACAGATACGCAGTATTTT. Its protein is CASSPTSGLSTDTQYF.

This clonotype was found a few times. The rearrangement joins TRBV27 to TRBJ2-2, with 7 bases matching TRBD1. CDR3 size: 15 residues. CDR1 MNHEY and CDR2 SMNVEV come from the germline V gene (reference sequence). V lost 7 bases, J lost 4 bases, and 9 bases stayed unmatched. The CDR3 nucleotides are TGTGCCAGCACCATACAGGGGAGCGGCACCGGGGAGCTGTTTTTT. This gives the protein CASTIQGSGTGELFF.

This clonotype was counted only a few times. The V and J genes are TRBV9 and TRBJ1-1; D possibly corresponds to TRBD1 (5 bases). CDR1 is SGDLS, CDR2 YYNGEE, per germline. CDR3 size: 13 residues. Trimming stripped 4 bases from V and 3 bases from J, with 10 bases between. In DNA, the CDR3 is TGTGCCAGCAGCTCGGGGCCACACACTGAAGCTTTCTTT. This gives the protein CASSSGPHTEAFF. The full variable domain, with the rest looked up from reference TRBV9 and TRBJ1-1, is DSGVTQTPKHLITATGQRVTLRCSPRSGDLSVYWYQQSLDQGLQFLIQYYNGEERAKGNILERFSAQQFPDLHSELNLSSLELGDSALYFCASSSGPHTEAFFGQGTRLTVV.

This clonotype was counted a few times. The chain couples TRBV7-6 to TRBJ1-4; D unclear. This CDR3 has 16 residues. The V gene lost 3 bases and the J gene lost 8 bases, with 19 bases spanning the gap. Per germline, CDR1 SGHVS and CDR2 FNYEAQ. The DNA for the CDR3 is TGTGCCAGCAGCTTGACTCCGCCGGGGTTAGGCGAAAAACTGTTTTTT. It codes for CASSLTPPGLGEKLFF. The full variable domain, completed using reference TRBV7-6 and TRBJ1-4, is GAGVSQSPRYKVTKRGQDVALRCDPISGHVSLYWYRQALGQGPEFLTYFNYEAQQDKSGLPNDRFSAERPEGSISTLTIQRTEQRDSAMYRCASSLTPPGLGEKLFFGSGTQLSVL.

In this sample, this clonotype turned up a few times. The chain uses TRBV7-9 and TRBJ1-4, with 7 bases aligning to TRBD1. The germline gives CDR1 SEHNR, CDR2 FQNEAQ (reference sequence). The CDR3 totals 13 residues. V gave up 6 bases and J gave up 8 bases; unmatched junction bases: 6. CDR3 nucleotide sequence: TGTGCCAGCAGAACCACAGGGGAGGAAAAACTGTTTTTT. Its translation: CASRTTGEEKLFF.

The J gene is TRBJ2-1, the V gene TRBV5-1; maybe TRBD2 (5 bases). CDR1 SGHRS and CDR2 YFSETQ come from the germline V gene. The CDR3 is 15 residues long. Trimming pared 1 base from V and 3 bases from J, leaving 11 bases between. CDR3 sequence: CASSLNRLNYNEQFF. CDR3 DNA: TGCGCCAGCAGCTTGAACAGACTAAACTACAATGAGCAGTTCTTC.

In this sample, this clonotype turned up a few times. V is TRBV7-9 and J is TRBJ2-2, with D possibly TRBD1 on 6 matching bases. V was pared by 3 bases and J by 4 bases, with 12 bases between. The CDR3 extends over 15 amino acids. The germline gives CDR1 SEHNR, CDR2 FQNEAQ (reference sequence). CDR3 loop: CASSFDGQFTGELFF. The CDR3 bases are TGTGCCAGCAGCTTCGACGGACAGTTCACCGGGGAGCTGTTTTTT.

The rearrangement links TRBV5-1 to TRBJ2-1; D may correspond to TRBD1 or TRBD2 (5 bases each). The germline gives CDR1 SGHRS, CDR2 YFSETQ. This CDR3 has 16 amino acids. The V and J ends lost 4 bases and 0 bases respectively, with 14 bases between them. The CDR3 protein is CASSGGVSSSYNEQFF. CDR3 DNA sequence: TGCGCCAGCAGCGGGGGAGTGTCGAGCTCCTACAATGAGCAGTTCTTC. The full variable domain, with the rest looked up from reference TRBV5-1 and TRBJ2-1, is KAGVTQTPRYLIKTRGQQVTLSCSPISGHRSVSWYQQTPGQGLQFLFEYFSETQRNKGNFPGRFSGRQFSNSRSEMNVSTLELGDSALYLCASSGGVSSSYNEQFFGPGTRLTVL.

The rearrangement links TRBV7-3 to TRBJ2-1; 14 nucleotides line up with TRBD2. The CDR3 loop spans 14 amino acids. The trim removed 3 bases at V and 9 bases at J, leaving 1 base unmatched. The germline CDR1 and CDR2 sequences are SGHTA and FQGTGA. This chain's CDR3 is CASSLGLAGVEQFF. The CDR3 DNA follows: TGTGCCAGCAGCTTGGGACTAGCGGGAGTTGAGCAGTTCTTC.